The 4 T cell receptor beta chains in this list originate from one sample, sequenced in a study of spatial heterogeneity in lung cancer. Specified time point: blood at routine non-recurrence follow-up after resection. TCRs were sequenced from unsorted whole RNA of tumor, nontumor lung or PBMC. TCRdb analysed the 5' RACE reads with MiXCR anew, one entry per CDR3 protein. The sample holds approximately 27,000 distinct CDR3 sequences; roughly 6% are singletons and the top ten take around 23%. The sequenced sample was PBMCs, obtained at follow-up. The receptors originated from a male donor with early-stage non-small cell lung cancer.

This clonotype was seen repeatedly, ten times or more. V gene TRBV12-5 combines with J gene TRBJ1-1, with a tentative D call TRBD1 (6 bases). This CDR3 is 14 amino acids long. V dropped 6 bases and J dropped 5 bases, with 16 bases sitting between them. Germline CDR1 LGHNT, CDR2 FRNRAP. The CDR3 loop reads CASGQPQGRTEAFF. In nucleotides, the CDR3 is TGTGCTAGTGGCCAACCACAGGGTCGTACTGAAGCTTTCTTT.

At least ten counts were recorded for this clonotype. V usage is TRBV19 and J usage is TRBJ2-3; 7 bases line up with TRBD1. The germline V gene encodes CDR1 LNHDA and CDR2 SQIVND (reference sequence). J lost 4 bases, V lost 3 bases, and 4 bases had no gene match. The CDR3 has 14 amino acids. CDR3 in amino acids: CASSISQGADTQYF. The CDR3 coding sequence is TGTGCCAGTAGTATTTCGCAGGGGGCAGATACGCAGTATTTT. The full variable domain, rest sourced from reference TRBV19 and TRBJ2-3, is DGGITQSPKYLFRKEGQNVTLSCEQNLNHDAMYWYRQDPGQGLRLIYYSQIVNDFQKGDIAEGYSVSREKKESFPLTVTSAQKNPTAFYLCASSISQGADTQYFGPGTRLTVL.

Details on this clonotype: This may stem from a read error, because a much larger clone lies one nucleotide away. The rearrangement links TRBV14 to TRBJ2-5; TRBD2 aligns across 12 bases. The CDR3 runs 15 residues. Germline assignment: CDR1 SGHDN and CDR2 FVKESK. The CDR3 DNA is TGTGCCAGCAGTTTGACTAGCGGGAGTTGGGAGACCCGGTACTTC. Translating gives CASSLTSGSWETRYF.

This clonotype was recorded a few times. The chain carries TRBV28 and TRBJ2-7; 9 nucleotides line up with TRBD2. Germline lookup yields CDR1 MDHEN and CDR2 SYDVKM. This CDR3 spans 14 amino acids. The V gene end was trimmed by 5 bases and the J gene end by 2 bases; junction bases not matched to a gene: 4. The CDR3 is CASSPTSGTYEQYV. The CDR3, as DNA: TGTGCCAGCAGTCCGACTAGCGGAACCTACGAGCAGTACGTC.